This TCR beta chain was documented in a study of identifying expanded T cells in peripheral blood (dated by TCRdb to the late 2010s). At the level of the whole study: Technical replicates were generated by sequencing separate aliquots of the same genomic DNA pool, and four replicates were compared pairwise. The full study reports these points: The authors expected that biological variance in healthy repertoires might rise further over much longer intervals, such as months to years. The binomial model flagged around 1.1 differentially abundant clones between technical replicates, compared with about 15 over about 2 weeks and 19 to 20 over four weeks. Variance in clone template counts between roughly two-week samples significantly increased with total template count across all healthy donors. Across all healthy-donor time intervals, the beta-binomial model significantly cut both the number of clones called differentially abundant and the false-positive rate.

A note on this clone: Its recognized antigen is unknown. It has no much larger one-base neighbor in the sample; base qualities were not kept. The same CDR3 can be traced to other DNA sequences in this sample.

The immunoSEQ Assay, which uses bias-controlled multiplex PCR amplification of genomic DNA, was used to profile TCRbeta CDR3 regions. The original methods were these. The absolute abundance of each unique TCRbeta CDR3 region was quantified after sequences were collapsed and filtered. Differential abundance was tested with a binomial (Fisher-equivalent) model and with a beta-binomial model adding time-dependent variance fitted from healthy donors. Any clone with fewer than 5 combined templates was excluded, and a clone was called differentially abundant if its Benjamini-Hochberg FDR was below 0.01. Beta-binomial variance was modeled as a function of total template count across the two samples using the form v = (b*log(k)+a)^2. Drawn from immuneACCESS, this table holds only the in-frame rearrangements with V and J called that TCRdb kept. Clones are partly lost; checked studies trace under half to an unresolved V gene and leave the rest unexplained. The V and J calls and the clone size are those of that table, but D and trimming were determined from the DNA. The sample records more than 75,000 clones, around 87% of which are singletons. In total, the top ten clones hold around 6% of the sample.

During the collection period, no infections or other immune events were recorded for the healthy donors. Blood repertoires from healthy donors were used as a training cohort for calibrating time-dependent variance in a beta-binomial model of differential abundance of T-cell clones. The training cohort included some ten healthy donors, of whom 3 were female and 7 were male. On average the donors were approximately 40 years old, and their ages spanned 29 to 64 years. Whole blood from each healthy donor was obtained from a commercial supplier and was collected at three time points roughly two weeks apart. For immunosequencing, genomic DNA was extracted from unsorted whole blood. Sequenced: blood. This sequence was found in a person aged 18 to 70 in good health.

The DNA reads as follows: TGTGCCTGGAGTGAGGCGGGACACACTGAAGCTTTCTTT. Its translation reads: CAWSEAGHTEAFF. This sequence uses TRBV30 and TRBJ1-1; 5 matching bases give a weak D call of TRBD1. Between the V and J ends, shortened by 1 base and 3 bases respectively, the junction contains 9 bases. Counted from cysteine to phenylalanine, this CDR3 has 13 amino acids. Only the CDR3 DNA stays, 39 bases, in frame from base 1. The germline V gene (reference sequence) gives CDR1 as GTSNPN and CDR2 as SVGIG.